The 15 T cell receptor beta chains below were found in one sample sequenced in a study of T cells in Graves' hyperthyroidism and ophthalmopathy. TCR beta CDR3 regions were amplified from RNA transcripts. HTBI primers were used for first-round RT-PCR of the TCR CDR3. TCRdb called the multiplex PCR reads again in MiXCR, with one record for every CDR3 protein. The sample comprises a few hundred thousand distinct CDR3 sequences, about 43% of which are singletons, and approximately 7.5% rests with the top ten. Material for sequencing was peripheral blood or thyroid tissue (not recorded which). Every receptor here comes from a woman aged 18-35 years with Graves' hyperthyroidism.

There are many counts of this clonotype. V usage is TRBV7-9 and J usage is TRBJ2-7; D is unresolved. The V gene lost 1 base and the J gene lost 6 bases, with 4 bases spanning the gap. From germline, CDR1 is SEHNR and CDR2 FQNEAQ (reference sequence). There are 11 residues in the CDR3. CDR3 in amino acids: CASSLGLEQYF. As DNA, the CDR3 is TGTGCCAGCAGCTTAGGGCTCGAGCAGTACTTC.

This clonotype was detected only once. The chain's CDR3 is CSAREASGPAGELFF. CDR3 sequence (DNA): TGCAGTGCTAGAGAGGCTAGCGGGCCTGCCGGGGAGCTGTTTTTT. This chain connects TRBV20-1 to TRBJ2-2; 8 bases are shared with TRBD2. This CDR3 has 15 residues. J lost 6 bases, V lost 0 bases, and 6 bases had no gene match. In germline, CDR1 is DFQATT, CDR2 SNEGSKA (reference sequence).

The genes are TRBV7-9 and TRBJ2-3; 8 bases line up with TRBD2. Trimming removed 2 bases from V and 3 bases from J; junction bases left unmatched: 4. This CDR3 comprises 15 residues. Germline V gene lookup returns CDR1 SEHNR and CDR2 FQNEAQ (reference sequence). DNA of the CDR3: TGTGCCAGCAGCTTAAGCGGGAGCGGTACAGATACGCAGTATTTT. Residues: CASSLSGSGTDTQYF.

In its sample, this clonotype was seen many times. The chain is built from TRBV19 and TRBJ1-1, with D uncertain. Trimming stripped 2 bases from V and 1 base from J, with 8 bases between. The CDR3 has 14 residues. Per germline, CDR1 LNHDA and CDR2 SQIVND (reference sequence). The CDR3 loop reads CASSISARNTEAFF. CDR3 coding DNA: TGTGCCAGTAGTATATCGGCGCGGAACACTGAAGCTTTCTTT. Combining the CDR3 with reference TRBV19 and TRBJ1-1 gives the whole variable domain DGGITQSPKYLFRKEGQNVTLSCEQNLNHDAMYWYRQDPGQGLRLIYYSQIVNDFQKGDIAEGYSVSREKKESFPLTVTSAQKNPTAFYLCASSISARNTEAFFGQGTRLTVV.

About this clonotype itself: With a much larger clone just one base away, this may be a read error. The genes are TRBV7-8 and TRBJ1-2, with TRBD1 matching 11 bases. Per the germline V gene, CDR1 is SGHVS and CDR2 is FQNEAQ. The CDR3 loop spans 14 amino acids. The CDR3 loop is CAGSPPGTGGGYTF. As DNA, the CDR3 is TGTGCCGGCAGCCCTCCCGGGACAGGGGGTGGCTACACCTTC.

This clonotype was observed at least ten times. V is TRBV6-5 and J is TRBJ2-7; no firm D call. Trimming shortened V by 6 bases and J by 2 bases, and 11 bases separated the two germline ends. The germline gives CDR1 MNHEY, CDR2 SVGAGI. The CDR3 spans 13 residues. The CDR3: CASRSTVTYEQYF. The CDR3 nucleotides are TGTGCCAGCAGGTCCACGGTTACCTACGAGCAGTACTTC.

This clonotype has ten or more counts. The chain has TRBV2 and TRBJ2-5; no clear D. Per the germline V gene, CDR1 is SNHLY and CDR2 is FYNNEI. The CDR3 extends over 13 amino acids. Trimming shortened V by 3 bases and J by 0 bases, and 5 bases separated the two germline ends. The CDR3 sequence: CASSDPYQETQYF. The CDR3, as DNA: TGTGCCAGCAGTGACCCCTACCAAGAGACCCAGTACTTC.

V and J are TRBV18 and TRBJ1-5; 7 bases fit TRBD1. In germline, CDR1 is KGHSH, CDR2 LQKENI. V was pared by 8 bases and J by 2 bases, with 6 bases of the junction left unmatched. The CDR3 loop spans 14 amino acids. The CDR3 bases are TGTGCCAGCCGCAAGGGGGCTGGCAATCAGCCCCAGCATTTT. Amino acid sequence: CASRKGAGNQPQHF.

This clonotype came up a few times. V usage is TRBV2 and J usage is TRBJ1-5, with a tentative D call TRBD1 (5 bases). Germline loops: CDR1 SNHLY, CDR2 FYNNEI. V lost 8 bases to trimming and J lost 7 bases, with 12 bases between them. CDR3 size: 12 residues. The CDR3: CASGDSGQPQHF. CDR3 nucleotide sequence: TGTGCCAGCGGCGACAGTGGCCAGCCCCAGCATTTT.

This clonotype was counted ten times or more. J is TRBJ2-7 and V is TRBV4-1, with TRBD2 matching over 8 bases. Germline V lookup: CDR1 MGHRA, CDR2 YSYEKL. The CDR3 has 15 amino acids. V was clipped by 0 bases and J by 3 bases; unmatched bases: 4. The CDR3 protein is CASSQEQREGYEQYF. The CDR3 coding sequence is TGCGCCAGCAGCCAAGAGCAACGGGAGGGCTACGAGCAGTACTTC.

This clonotype was seen many times. This chain links TRBV5-8 with TRBJ2-5; 7 bases agree with TRBD2. This CDR3 region has 15 residues. Germline CDR1 reads SGHTS; CDR2 reads YDEGEE. The trim removed 0 bases at V and 5 bases at J, leaving 7 bases unmatched. In nucleotides, the CDR3 is TGTGCCAGCAGCTTGGACCTAGCGGAGGGGGAGACCCAGTACTTC. Translated, it gives CASSLDLAEGETQYF. Full variable domain (missing parts from reference TRBV5-8 and TRBJ2-5): EAGVTQSPTHLIKTRGQQATLRCSPISGHTSVYWYQQALGLGLQFLLWYDEGEERNRGNFPPRFSGRQFPNYSSELNVNALELEDSALYLCASSLDLAEGETQYFGPGTRLLVL.

The J gene is TRBJ1-3, the V gene TRBV2; possibly TRBD1 for D (6 bases). The CDR3 spans 17 residues. Per the germline V gene, CDR1 is SNHLY and CDR2 is FYNNEI. The V and J ends lost 6 bases and 7 bases respectively, with 25 bases between them. The CDR3 bases are TGTGCCAGCAGACCTTATAGGGGCAGGGGCATGGTCAACACCATATATTTT. Its translation: CASRPYRGRGMVNTIYF.

The V and J genes are TRBV10-3 and TRBJ2-6; TRBD1 agrees at 9 bases. With 4 bases clipped from V and 0 bases from J, the junction kept 7 bases outside the gene matches. Germline V gene lookup returns CDR1 ENHRY and CDR2 SYGVKD. The CDR3 is 18 residues long. The CDR3 region is CAISGRDRARSGANVLTF. CDR3 in DNA: TGTGCCATCAGTGGCCGGGACAGGGCCCGCTCTGGGGCCAACGTCCTGACTTTC.

With regard to this clonotype: A read error may explain this, as a much larger clone is one base away. V and J are TRBV7-6 and TRBJ1-6, with TRBD1 matching over 8 bases. The germline V gene has CDR1 SGHVS and CDR2 FNYEAQ. Trimming cost V 4 bases and J 9 bases; bases outside gene matches: 8. CDR3 length equals 15 residues. CDR3 protein: CASSSTGASGSPLHF. DNA for the CDR3: TGTGCCAGCAGCTCGACAGGGGCCTCTGGTTCACCCCTCCACTTT.

This chain joins TRBV29-1 and TRBJ1-6; 8 bases are shared with TRBD1. The CDR3 is made up of 14 amino acids. J was trimmed by 6 bases and V by 8 bases; bases with no gene match: 9. The germline CDR1 and CDR2 sequences are SQVTM and ANQGSEA. CDR3 DNA: TGCAGCAAGCCCGCGGGACAGGTTAATTCACCCCTCCACTTT. As protein: CSKPAGQVNSPLHF.